The sequence of this T cell receptor (beta chain) was determined in a study of blood T cell repertoires in COVID-19. For the study at large: Sites across the United States, Italy and Spain contributed samples from acute and convalescent COVID-19.

Original methodology: Scientists estimated how many nucleated cells there were by amplifying reference gene primers. Using immunoSEQ multiplex PCR, the repertoire was profiled, and TCRdb retains in-frame clones only, with some absent. Clone size and V and J calls were adopted from that table, with D and trimming inferred from the DNA. Of a few hundred thousand clones in the sample, 89% were seen once. The CDR3 sequence is 15 residues long. Germline lookup yields CDR1 SGHNT and CDR2 YYREEE (reference sequence). V shed 6 bases, J shed 4 bases, and the junction held 4 bases outside the gene matches. This receptor was obtained from a woman aged 50 to 60 who had been exposed to COVID-19. Material: PBMCs or T cells enriched from blood (not recorded which). The chain has TRBV5-4 and TRBJ2-1; 13 positions agree with TRBD2. CDR3 amino acids: CASNGLAGEYNEQFF. The CDR3 DNA follows: TGTGCCAGCAATGGACTAGCGGGGGAGTACAATGAGCAGTTCTTC.